These T cell receptor beta chains were read from a single sample in a study of control samples from healthy donors and cancer patients. Some clones are missing from TCRdb's copy, which holds only in-frame ones; the method was immunoSEQ multiplex PCR. This table has 85,000 to 120,000 clones, just over 90% appearing once. Sequencing was done on a sample of blood. Source of these receptors: a woman aged 18-29 years in good health. Both conserved end residues are part of each CDR3. The order of the fields is J gene, D gene, clone size, V gene, CDR3 DNA, CDR3 protein. D genes are given only for firm matches. Clone size is stated in some rows and not others, as once, few, many or a class when expanded.

TRBJ2-1 - - TRBV6-5 TGTGCCAGCAGAACTGGGGGGGGGCTAACAAATGAGCAGTTCTTC CASRTGGGLTNEQFF
TRBJ2-3 TRBD2 - TRBV9 TGTGCCAGCAGCGTTCTTAGCGGGGAAGATACGCAGTATTTT CASSVLSGEDTQYF
TRBJ2-3 TRBD2 once TRBV4-2 TGTGCCAGCAGTAGACTAGCGGGAGAGCGGACAGATACGCAGTATTTT CASSRLAGERTDTQYF
TRBJ2-5 TRBD2 few TRBV6-5 TGTGCCAGCAGTTACTCGACTAGCGGGGGGGAGACCCAGTACTTC CASSYSTSGGETQYF
TRBJ2-5 - - TRBV7-2 TGTGCCAGCAGCTTAGGGGGGCTCCAGGGAGAGACCCAGTACTTC CASSLGGLQGETQYF
TRBJ1-5 TRBD1 - TRBV24-1 TGTGCCACCAGTGATTCGACAGGGTCTTTTACCGACAATCAGCCCCAGCATTTT CATSDSTGSFTDNQPQHF
TRBJ2-3 TRBD2 - TRBV5-1 TGCGCCAGCAGCTTGGGGCAGCGCGGGGGGGCAATAGATACGCAGTATTTT CASSLGQRGGAIDTQYF
TRBJ2-1 - - TRBV6-4 TGTGCCAGCAGCTCTAGCACCAACAATGAGCAGTTCTTC CASSSSTNNEQFF
TRBJ2-2 TRBD1 - TRBV4-2 TGTGCCAGCAGCAAAGACAGGGGGCAAGGCACCGGGGAGCTGTTTTTT CASSKDRGQGTGELFF
TRBJ2-7 - - TRBV6-2/TRBV6-3 TGTGCCAGCAGCTCTCCGGCCTACGAGCAGTACTTC CASSSPAYEQYF
TRBJ2-3 TRBD1 - TRBV3-1/TRBV3-2 TGTGCCAGCAGTCGAAGGACAGGGGACCCAGATACGCAGTATTTT CASSRRTGDPDTQYF
TRBJ2-7 TRBD2 - TRBV2 TGTGCCAGCAGCCGCAGCTGGGGGGGTCTGGGTTTC CASSRSWGGLGF
TRBJ2-7 TRBD2 - TRBV15 TGTGCCACCAGCAGAGGGAAACTAGCGTCTGGCGAGCAGTACTTC CATSRGKLASGEQYF
TRBJ1-5 - - TRBV6-5 TGTGCCAGCAGTTACTGGCGGGATCAGCCCCAGCATTTT CASSYWRDQPQHF
TRBJ2-7 - - TRBV5-1 TGCGCCAGCAGCCCGCGCGGGGCCTCCTACGAGCAGTACTTC CASSPRGASYEQYF
TRBJ1-3 - - TRBV6-5 TGTGCCAGCACTGGGCAGTCAGACTCTGGAAACACCATATATTTT CASTGQSDSGNTIYF
TRBJ1-3 - - TRBV3-1/TRBV3-2 TGTGCCAGCAGCCAAGATCACAGGGCTGGAAACACCATATATTTT CASSQDHRAGNTIYF
TRBJ2-7 TRBD2 - TRBV5-6 TGTGCCAGCAGCTTGGTTCTTAGCGGGGGGCCTTTCTCCTACGAGCAGTACTTC CASSLVLSGGPFSYEQYF
TRBJ1-3 - - TRBV6-6 TGTGCCAGCAGTTACTTAGGGCCGGACTCTGGAAACACCATATATTTT CASSYLGPDSGNTIYF
TRBJ1-3 - - TRBV4-2 TGTGCCAGCAGCCAAGTCCAGGGGAGAAACACCATATATTTT CASSQVQGRNTIYF
TRBJ1-5 - - TRBV11-1 TGTGCCAGCAGCTTGGGCCCATATAGCAATCAGCCCCAGCATTTT CASSLGPYSNQPQHF
TRBJ2-7 - - TRBV10-1 TGCGCCAGCAGTGAGTCGGGCGAATACGAGCAGTACTTC CASSESGEYEQYF
TRBJ2-7 TRBD2 - TRBV18 TGTGCCAGCTCACCATACACTAGCGGGGGCTCCTACGAGCAGTACTTC CASSPYTSGGSYEQYF
TRBJ2-1 - - TRBV7-6 TGTGCCAGCAGCTTAGCGGAAGACTCCTACAATGAGCAGTTCTTC CASSLAEDSYNEQFF
TRBJ2-7 - - TRBV5-1 TGCGCCAGCAGCCTGGCACAAACCTACGAGCAGTACTTC CASSLAQTYEQYF
TRBJ1-5 - - TRBV6-2/TRBV6-3 TGTGCCAGCCGTTCGGGGGGAGGGAATCAGCCCCAGCATTTT CASRSGGGNQPQHF
TRBJ2-1 - - TRBV10-2 TGCGCCAGCAGTGAGTCGATCGGAGGGGATGAGCAGTTCTTC CASSESIGGDEQFF
TRBJ2-1 TRBD2 - TRBV15 TGTGCCACCAGCAGGCCCCACACTAGCGGGGGGACTGGCTCCTACAATGAGCAGTTCTTC CATSRPHTSGGTGSYNEQFF
TRBJ1-2 - many TRBV11-3 TGTGCCAGCAGCTTAACGGCAGCTAACTATGGCTACACCTTC CASSLTAANYGYTF
TRBJ2-3 TRBD2 - TRBV15 TGTGCCACCAGCAGAGCTAGCGGGGGGGCGAGAGATACGCAGTATTTT CATSRASGGARDTQYF